Shown below are 13 T cell receptor beta chains from a single sample sequenced in a study of T cells after yellow fever vaccination. TCRdb re-analysed the 5' RACE reads in MiXCR, keeping a single row per CDR3 protein. The sample shows about 320,000 distinct CDR3 sequences, 6.8% of them seen only once. The source was PBMCs, collected roughly seven weeks after the first yellow fever vaccination. Every receptor here comes from a man in his late teens or twenties who received the YFV17D yellow fever vaccine.

The chain links TRBV12-3 or TRBV12-4 to TRBJ2-5; D ambiguous. Deletions cut 1 base from V and 7 bases from J, with 13 bases between. The CDR3 has 14 residues. The CDR3 DNA reads TGTGCCAGCAGTTTAGATGGCGGTGCAAGGACCCAGTACTTC. Amino acids: CASSLDGGARTQYF.

The rearrangement joins TRBV6-4 to TRBJ2-5; 8 bases are a match to TRBD1. Trimming removed 8 bases from V and 1 base from J; junction bases left unmatched: 6. In germline, CDR1 is MRHNA, CDR2 SNTAGT. The CDR3 has 14 amino acids. CDR3: CASGNTGGQETQYF. The CDR3 DNA sequence: TGTGCCAGCGGAAACACAGGGGGCCAAGAGACCCAGTACTTC.

This clonotype was recorded at least ten times. This chain links TRBV7-9 with TRBJ1-1; no reliable D call. The CDR3 loop spans 13 amino acids. Between the trimmed V and J ends, which lost 7 bases and 3 bases, there was a span of 12 bases. Germline values: CDR1 SEHNR, CDR2 FQNEAQ (reference sequence). CDR3 sequence reads: CASTPREDTEAFF. The CDR3 DNA reads TGTGCCAGCACCCCCAGAGAGGACACTGAAGCTTTCTTT.

V is TRBV4-1 and J is TRBJ1-2; 7 positions agree with TRBD1. This CDR3 spans 15 amino acids. The ends lost 5 bases at V and 7 bases at J; junction bases unmatched: 13. Germline V CDR1 and CDR2: MGHRA, YSYEKL. This CDR3 is CASSGQRGRPVGYTF. In DNA, the CDR3 is TGCGCCAGCAGCGGTCAGAGGGGGCGCCCGGTTGGCTACACCTTC.

The V call is TRBV2, the J call TRBJ2-4, with 9 bases identical to TRBD1. CDR1 and CDR2 from the germline V gene are SNHLY and FYNNEI. The CDR3 loop spans 14 amino acids. Germline trimming cut 5 bases from V and 6 bases from J; bases unmatched to any gene: 5. CDR3 in DNA: TGTGCCAGCAGTCCGGACAGGGGAGGAAACATTCAGTACTTC. This gives the protein CASSPDRGGNIQYF.

The V gene is TRBV7-9, the J gene TRBJ1-2, with D possibly matching TRBD1 (6 bases). Trimming removed 6 bases at V and 8 bases at J, with 13 bases between. This CDR3 contains 12 residues. Looked up from germline, CDR1 is SEHNR and CDR2 is FQNEAQ (reference sequence). The CDR3 DNA follows: TGTGCCAGCAGATTAACAGGGCGCGGCTACACCTTC. Its translation is CASRLTGRGYTF.

This clonotype was observed a few times. As DNA, the CDR3 is TGTGCCAGCAGCGTGCAGCCTAGCGGCCCCCCCACAGATACGCAGTATTTT. This gives the protein CASSVQPSGPPTDTQYF. The V gene is TRBV9, the J gene TRBJ2-3, with TRBD2 matching over 7 bases. The CDR3 contains 17 residues. V gave up 2 bases and J gave up 2 bases; unmatched junction bases: 11. The germline V gene encodes CDR1 SGDLS and CDR2 YYNGEE.

This clonotype was observed a handful of times. The V and J genes are TRBV5-1 and TRBJ1-4; TRBD1 is a possible D gene (5 bases). The CDR3 runs to 15 residues. Germline V CDR1 and CDR2: SGHRS, YFSETQ. The V end was cut by 5 bases, the J end by 8 bases, with 19 bases between. The CDR3 region is CASRKQVGAREKLFF. The CDR3, as DNA: TGCGCCAGCAGAAAACAGGTCGGGGCGAGGGAAAAACTGTTTTTT.

The V gene is TRBV20-1, the J gene TRBJ2-1; 11 nucleotides agree with TRBD2. The germline CDR1 and CDR2 sequences are DFQATT and SNEGSKA (reference sequence). The CDR3 sequence is 15 residues long. V lost 0 bases and J lost 6; bases outside the gene matches: 4. For the CDR3, the DNA is TGCAGTGCTAGAGATAGACTAGCGGGGACCAATGAGCAGTTCTTC. It specifies CSARDRLAGTNEQFF.

This clonotype was recorded a few times. V is TRBV29-1 and J is TRBJ2-3, with TRBD1 as a possible D gene (5 bases). Trimming removed 2 bases from V and 3 bases from J, with 15 bases in between. This CDR3 spans 15 amino acids. Germline V gene sequence: CDR1 SQVTM, CDR2 ANQGSEA. DNA of the CDR3: TGCAGCGTTGAATATAGGGGCATGGGGACAGATACGCAGTATTTT. It encodes CSVEYRGMGTDTQYF.

This clonotype was detected only a few times. The genes are TRBV21-1 and TRBJ1-6. TRBV21-1 is listed as a pseudogene. The CDR3 has 17 amino acids. The CDR3, as DNA: TGTGCCAGCAGCACCTCCCCTACCGGGCCCGTGGTGTCACCCCTCCACTTT. Residues: CASSTSPTGPVVSPLHF.

The chain links TRBV20-1 to TRBJ2-1, with a weak D call TRBD2 (7 bases). Germline CDR1 reads DFQATT; CDR2 reads SNEGSKA (reference sequence). The CDR3 is made up of 15 amino acids. Trimming took off 3 bases at V and 4 bases at J, with 16 bases between the two ends. The CDR3 nucleotides are TGCAGTGCTAGTAGTGAGGCGGGGGCATACAATGAGCAGTTCTTC. Protein product: CSASSEAGAYNEQFF.

This clonotype has more than one count but fewer than ten. V and J are TRBV4-2 and TRBJ2-5; 13 nucleotides agree with TRBD2. The CDR3 is made up of 18 amino acids. Germline V gene data show CDR1 as LGHNA and CDR2 as YNFKEQ. The V segment lost 4 bases and the J segment 0 bases; nucleotides outside the gene matches: 8. The CDR3 protein is CASSPGLAGALYQETQYF. Written as DNA, the CDR3 is TGTGCCAGCAGCCCTGGACTAGCGGGGGCTTTGTACCAAGAGACCCAGTACTTC.